This is a list of T cell receptor beta chains from one sample in a study of T cell repertoires in cytomegalovirus infection. Antigens of these TCRs are unknown. TCRdb analysed the reads with MiXCR anew, one entry per CDR3 protein. The repertoire holds some 560,000 distinct CDR3 sequences, with around 40% as singletons. The sequencing used cultured PBMCs, collected from culture after CMV antigen stimulation. The receptor set was obtained from a human donor in good health (CMV status not recorded). Some clones in this sample may be carry-over from other donors' samples. The CDR3 runs from the conserved cysteine through the conserved F or W. The order of the fields is D gene, V gene, J gene, clone size, CDR3 DNA, CDR3 protein. A D gene is named only where the DNA matches it firmly. The size entry is marked missing in some rows and otherwise reads once, few, many or a size class.

d_gene: NA; v_gene: TRBV7-6; j_gene: TRBJ1-1; abundance: few; CDR3nt: TGTGCCAGCAGCCTATCGGCCTACGGGCAGAACACTGAAGCTTTCTTT; CDR3aa: CASSLSAYGQNTEAFF
d_gene: NA; v_gene: TRBV12-3/TRBV12-4; j_gene: TRBJ1-1; abundance: NA; CDR3nt: TGTGCCAGCAGACGACAGGAGGCCACTGAAGCTTTCTTT; CDR3aa: CASRRQEATEAFF
d_gene: NA; v_gene: TRBV7-8; j_gene: TRBJ2-5; abundance: NA; CDR3nt: TGTGCCAGCAGCTTAGCGCTAAGAGGGGGGGCCCGAGAGACCCAGTACTTC; CDR3aa: CASSLALRGGARETQYF
d_gene: NA; v_gene: TRBV5-1; j_gene: TRBJ2-1; abundance: NA; CDR3nt: TGCGCCAGCGGACAAAACAGGAGGACCTACAATGAGCAGTTCTTC; CDR3aa: CASGQNRRTYNEQFF
d_gene: NA; v_gene: TRBV4-1; j_gene: TRBJ2-7; abundance: NA; CDR3nt: TGCGCCAGCAGCCATCCCGGGGCAGGCGGATCCTACGAGCAGTACTTC; CDR3aa: CASSHPGAGGSYEQYF
d_gene: NA; v_gene: TRBV7-2; j_gene: TRBJ1-2; abundance: NA; CDR3nt: TGTGCCAGCAGCTTAGTCGCCAGGGAGGTTGGCTACACCTTC; CDR3aa: CASSLVAREVGYTF
d_gene: TRBD1; v_gene: TRBV6-1; j_gene: TRBJ1-5; abundance: NA; CDR3nt: TGTGCCAGCAGTGAAGCCTCCGGGACAGGGGTCAATCAGCCCCAGCATTTT; CDR3aa: CASSEASGTGVNQPQHF
d_gene: TRBD1; v_gene: TRBV7-2; j_gene: TRBJ1-2; abundance: NA; CDR3nt: TGTGCCAGCAGCCCCGACAGGGGGAGCTACACCTTC; CDR3aa: CASSPDRGSYTF
d_gene: NA; v_gene: TRBV13; j_gene: TRBJ2-7; abundance: NA; CDR3nt: TGTGCCAGCAGCCTGAACCCCGAGCTTGGGGGACAAAGGGGCGAGCAGTACTTC; CDR3aa: CASSLNPELGGQRGEQYF
d_gene: NA; v_gene: TRBV27; j_gene: TRBJ2-7; abundance: NA; CDR3nt: TGTGCCAGCAGTTTATACTGGCAACTTGGCTACGAGCAGTACTTC; CDR3aa: CASSLYWQLGYEQYF
d_gene: NA; v_gene: TRBV20-1; j_gene: TRBJ2-3; abundance: NA; CDR3nt: TGCAGTGCTAGAGTTCAGACTAGCACAGATACGCAGTATTTT; CDR3aa: CSARVQTSTDTQYF
d_gene: TRBD2; v_gene: TRBV7-2; j_gene: TRBJ2-2; abundance: NA; CDR3nt: TGTGCCAGCAGCCGTTATTCCCTAGCGGGAGGGTCCTCCGGGGAGCTGTTTTTT; CDR3aa: CASSRYSLAGGSSGELFF
d_gene: TRBD2; v_gene: TRBV7-2; j_gene: TRBJ2-7; abundance: NA; CDR3nt: TGTGCCAGCAGCCGAACTAGCGGCCAGAGCTCCTACGAGCAGTACTTC; CDR3aa: CASSRTSGQSSYEQYF
d_gene: NA; v_gene: TRBV6-1; j_gene: TRBJ1-2; abundance: few; CDR3nt: TGTGCCAGCAGGGAAACAGGGTTAGGTGGCTACACCTTC; CDR3aa: CASRETGLGGYTF
d_gene: NA; v_gene: TRBV27; j_gene: TRBJ2-5; abundance: few; CDR3nt: TGTGCCAGCAGTGGCTATGGGGTCCAAGAGACCCAGTACTTC; CDR3aa: CASSGYGVQETQYF
d_gene: NA; v_gene: TRBV15; j_gene: TRBJ2-3; abundance: NA; CDR3nt: TGTGCCACCAGCAGCGAAAGGGGTTTTGATACGCAGTATTTT; CDR3aa: CATSSERGFDTQYF
d_gene: NA; v_gene: TRBV7-7; j_gene: TRBJ2-5; abundance: many; CDR3nt: TGTGCCAGCAGCTTCACAACCCAAGAGACCCAGTACTTC; CDR3aa: CASSFTTQETQYF
d_gene: NA; v_gene: TRBV7-8; j_gene: TRBJ1-1; abundance: NA; CDR3nt: TGTGCCAGCAGCCCCCTATTTGGGGAGGGCATGAACACTGAAGCTTTCTTT; CDR3aa: CASSPLFGEGMNTEAFF
d_gene: TRBD2; v_gene: TRBV20-1; j_gene: TRBJ2-5; abundance: NA; CDR3nt: TGCAGTGCTAGAGCCACATCTAGCGGGGACGAGACCCAGTACTTC; CDR3aa: CSARATSSGDETQYF
d_gene: TRBD2; v_gene: TRBV28; j_gene: TRBJ2-3; abundance: few; CDR3nt: TGTGCCAGCAGTTTATGGACCGGGGGGGCCGGCCCAGATACGCAGTATTTT; CDR3aa: CASSLWTGGAGPDTQYF
d_gene: NA; v_gene: TRBV18; j_gene: TRBJ1-1; abundance: NA; CDR3nt: TGTGCCAGCTCACCACCCAACACACTGAACACTGAAGCTTTCTTT; CDR3aa: CASSPPNTLNTEAFF
d_gene: NA; v_gene: TRBV20-1; j_gene: TRBJ1-2; abundance: few; CDR3nt: TGCAGTGTTCAGAATTTGGCATATGGCTACACCTTC; CDR3aa: CSVQNLAYGYTF
d_gene: NA; v_gene: TRBV4-1; j_gene: TRBJ1-4; abundance: few; CDR3nt: TGCGCCAGCAGCCGCCTCCCCGGTTCGACTAATGAAAAACTGTTTTTT; CDR3aa: CASSRLPGSTNEKLFF
d_gene: NA; v_gene: TRBV4-2; j_gene: TRBJ1-1; abundance: few; CDR3nt: TGTGCCAGCAGCCAGGGAGGGGGACGGAACACTGAAGCTTTCTTT; CDR3aa: CASSQGGGRNTEAFF
d_gene: TRBD1; v_gene: TRBV6-6; j_gene: TRBJ1-1; abundance: NA; CDR3nt: TGTGCCAGCAGTTACTCAGGGGGCTTTGAAGCTTTCTTT; CDR3aa: CASSYSGGFEAFF
d_gene: NA; v_gene: TRBV5-4; j_gene: TRBJ2-2; abundance: NA; CDR3nt: TGTGCCAGCAGCGTCCCCGCCGGGACGTCAGGCACCGGGGAGCTGTTTTTT; CDR3aa: CASSVPAGTSGTGELFF
d_gene: NA; v_gene: TRBV7-9; j_gene: TRBJ2-7; abundance: NA; CDR3nt: TGTGCCAGCAGCAGACAGGAATCCTACGAGCAGTACTTC; CDR3aa: CASSRQESYEQYF
d_gene: NA; v_gene: TRBV4-3; j_gene: TRBJ1-4; abundance: NA; CDR3nt: TGCGCCAGCAGCCAAGATCAGGGGCGGAGGGCGTGTGAAAAACTGTTTTTT; CDR3aa: CASSQDQGRRACEKLFF